This T cell receptor beta chain was retrieved from a study of T cells in localized non-small cell lung cancer. Study observations and caveats: A denser population of T cells in blood accompanied longer overall survival.

Repertoires were generated with immunoSEQ multiplex PCR, while TCRdb's copy carries only in-frame clones and drops some. The table shows about 21,000 clones, with 70% to 90% occurring only once. Looked up from germline, CDR1 is SGHRS and CDR2 is YFSETQ. The CDR3 spans 18 residues. J lost 5 bases, V lost 1 base, and 16 bases had no gene match. Concerning this clone itself: Its antigen is as yet unknown.

Sample: peripheral blood mononuclear cells, taken before any cancer treatment. V gene TRBV5-1 combines with J gene TRBJ1-2, with TRBD1 matching 8 bases. The TCR originated in a male donor older than 55 with stage II lung adenocarcinoma. The chain's CDR3 is CASSLFRVGQALHYGYTF. The DNA of the CDR3 is TGCGCCAGCAGCTTGTTTCGTGTGGGACAGGCCCTGCATTATGGCTACACCTTC.